The 5 T cell receptor beta chains reported below all come from one sample, sequenced in a study of vaccination effects on CD4 cells after COVID-19 (dated by TCRdb to between 2021 and 2023). The receptor library was made with the immunoSEQ multiplex PCR assay. The table comes from immuneACCESS by way of TCRdb, which keeps in-frame sequences with V and J called. Part of the clones is missing from these tables; in studies checked, under half for an unresolved V gene and the rest for unknown reasons. The sample profile shows about 41,000 clones; around 77% of them were found once. The ten largest clones take up about 3% of the sample. In the ViraFEST assay, PBMC were stimulated with viral peptide pools, and TCR sequencing was then used to find antigen-specific CD4+ T cell clonotypes based on their expansion. After approximately eleven days of culture, CD4+ T cells were isolated with the EasySep CD4+ T cell isolation kit. The absence of prior SARS-CoV-2 infection in healthy vaccine recipients was confirmed by negative nucleocapsid antibodies before and after vaccination.

These receptors have no identified antigens. The specimen was CD4+ T cells from PBMCs cultured with HCoV-NL63 spike peptides, collected before COVID-19 vaccination. The cell subset or site label for this specimen denotes: HCoV-NL63 spike overlapping peptide pool stimulation. These receptors were taken from a human donor who received a COVID-19 vaccine.

The chain couples TRBV10-1 to TRBJ2-3, with 8 bases that match TRBD2. This CDR3 has 15 residues. Germline lookup yields CDR1 WNHNN and CDR2 SYGVQD (reference sequence). With 2 bases clipped from V and 3 bases from J, the junction kept 4 bases outside the gene matches. CDR3: CASSENSGETDTQYF. In DNA form, the CDR3 reads TGCGCCAGCAGTGAGAATAGCGGGGAAACAGATACGCAGTATTTT.

The DNA for the CDR3 is TGTGCCAGCAGCTTGACAGGGGGGCCCCAGGGCTACACCTTC. Its translation is CASSLTGGPQGYTF. The chain combines TRBV5-8 with TRBJ1-2, with 8 bases fitting TRBD1. The CDR3 totals 14 residues. With 1 base clipped from V and 8 bases from J, the junction kept 7 bases outside the gene matches. Germline values: CDR1 SGHTS, CDR2 YDEGEE.

The CDR3 coding sequence is TGTGCCTGGAGTGTATTGGGGGCGGATCGAAACACTGAAGCTTTCTTT. This sequence encodes CAWSVLGADRNTEAFF. V is TRBV30 and J is TRBJ1-1; TRBD1 is a possible D gene (6 bases). Germline V lookup: CDR1 GTSNPN, CDR2 SVGIG (reference sequence). The CDR3 contains 16 residues. V was pared by 0 bases and J by 2 bases, with 16 bases between.

The chain links TRBV19 to TRBJ1-6; D gene ambiguous. CDR3 length: 14 amino acids. V was pared by 7 bases and J by 10 bases, with 17 bases between. Germline V gene lookup returns CDR1 LNHDA and CDR2 SQIVND (reference sequence). Here the CDR3 reads CASTTTDLISPLHF. The CDR3 DNA is TGTGCCAGTACCACTACGGATCTCATATCACCCCTCCACTTT.

This clone showed up just once. The chain couples TRBV5-1 to TRBJ1-1, with D unclear. The CDR3 is 13 amino acids. Germline values: CDR1 SGHRS, CDR2 YFSETQ. The V end lost 5 bases, the J end lost 3 bases, and 11 bases lay between the germline ends. The CDR3 DNA reads as TGCGCCAGCAGTCCTGGCCCATACACTGAAGCTTTCTTT. Translation gives CASSPGPYTEAFF.